This T cell receptor (beta chain) originates from a study of T cells in Graves' hyperthyroidism and ophthalmopathy. Amplification of TCR beta CDR3 regions used RNA as the template. The HTBI primer set served for first-round RT-PCR of the TCR CDR3. Via MiXCR, TCRdb re-called the multiplex PCR reads, giving one row per CDR3 protein. Of approximately 610,000 distinct CDR3 sequences listed, roughly 14% are singletons. This receptor was identified in a woman in her thirties or forties with Graves' ophthalmopathy. The sequencing sample was made of blood.

CDR3 sequence: CAISEYAYEQYF. Here the CDR3 DNA reads TGTGCCATCAGTGAATATGCCTACGAGCAGTACTTC. The gene calls are TRBV10-3 and TRBJ2-7; D call uncertain. This CDR3 contains 12 residues. Looked up from germline, CDR1 is ENHRY and CDR2 is SYGVKD. The ends were cut back, 3 bases at V and 2 bases at J, with 5 bases in the middle.